This is a list of T cell receptor beta chains from one sample in a study of OX40 agonist ivuxolimab in advanced cancers. TCRdb's copy holds only in-frame clones and misses some; the assay was immunoSEQ multiplex PCR. The sample has 72,000 or so clones; about 86% are singletons. The material was CD4+ or CD8+ T cells sorted from blood, obtained in a trial of the OX40 agonist ivuxolimab. These receptors originate from an adult with an advanced solid tumor such as melanoma, head and neck, liver or kidney cancer. Both conserved end residues are part of each CDR3. Each record gives: clone size, D gene, V gene, J gene, CDR3 DNA, CDR3 protein. The D gene is left open where the match is weak. Not every row has a clone size; where given, it reads once, few, many or a size class.

clone size: few; D gene: NA; V gene: TRBV14; J gene: TRBJ1-2; CDR3 DNA: TGTGCCAGCAGCCAAGGGCGGCCAGGGCACGGCTACACCTTC; CDR3 protein: CASSQGRPGHGYTF
clone size: NA; D gene: NA; V gene: TRBV9; J gene: TRBJ2-7; CDR3 DNA: TGTGCCAGCAGCGCCCCACTACCACCCTACGAGCAGTACTTC; CDR3 protein: CASSAPLPPYEQYF
clone size: NA; D gene: NA; V gene: TRBV7-2; J gene: TRBJ2-3; CDR3 DNA: TGTGCCAGCAGCTGGGGGGCCGCAGATACGCAGTATTTT; CDR3 protein: CASSWGAADTQYF
clone size: NA; D gene: NA; V gene: TRBV19; J gene: TRBJ1-4; CDR3 DNA: TGTGCCAGTAGTACCGAAACCAGGGTGTTTTTT; CDR3 protein: CASSTETRVFF
clone size: NA; D gene: TRBD1; V gene: TRBV7-9; J gene: TRBJ1-6; CDR3 DNA: TGTGCCAGCAGCGCGAGGGACAGGGGGCTTAATTCACCCCTCCACTTT; CDR3 protein: CASSARDRGLNSPLHF
clone size: NA; D gene: NA; V gene: TRBV28; J gene: TRBJ2-7; CDR3 DNA: TGTGCCAGCAGTCCCGGGACGTTGATTTACGAGCAGTACTTC; CDR3 protein: CASSPGTLIYEQYF
clone size: NA; D gene: TRBD1; V gene: TRBV7-2; J gene: TRBJ1-1; CDR3 DNA: TGTGCCAGCAGCCCTAACCGGTGGCAGGGGGCGTTTCTGAACACTGAAGCTTTCTTT; CDR3 protein: CASSPNRWQGAFLNTEAFF
clone size: once; D gene: NA; V gene: TRBV4-1; J gene: TRBJ1-3; CDR3 DNA: TGCGCCAGCAGCCTATCGAACAGGAAGGATTACTCTGGAAACACCATATATTTT; CDR3 protein: CASSLSNRKDYSGNTIYF
clone size: NA; D gene: TRBD2; V gene: TRBV30; J gene: TRBJ2-7; CDR3 DNA: TGTGCCTGGACTAGCGGGAGACCATCCTACGAGCAGTACTTC; CDR3 protein: CAWTSGRPSYEQYF
clone size: NA; D gene: NA; V gene: TRBV29-1; J gene: TRBJ2-7; CDR3 DNA: TGCAGCGTTGAAGAAGGGGGTCCCCAGTACTTC; CDR3 protein: CSVEEGGPQYF
clone size: NA; D gene: TRBD2; V gene: TRBV6-6; J gene: TRBJ2-2; CDR3 DNA: TGTGCCAGCAGCCCCGGACTAGTTGGGACCGGGGAGCTGTTTTTT; CDR3 protein: CASSPGLVGTGELFF
clone size: NA; D gene: TRBD1; V gene: TRBV7-2; J gene: TRBJ1-1; CDR3 DNA: TGTGCCAGCAGCTTAGGGACAGGGGGCTGGGGCACTGAAGCTTTCTTT; CDR3 protein: CASSLGTGGWGTEAFF
clone size: once; D gene: NA; V gene: TRBV9; J gene: TRBJ2-6; CDR3 DNA: TGTGCCAGCAGCGTTCGCATCTCTGGGGCCAACGTCCTGACTTTC; CDR3 protein: CASSVRISGANVLTF
clone size: NA; D gene: NA; V gene: TRBV9; J gene: TRBJ1-1; CDR3 DNA: TGTGCCAGCAGCGTAGGCACCGGGGGTACGAACACTGAAGCTTTCTTT; CDR3 protein: CASSVGTGGTNTEAFF
clone size: NA; D gene: NA; V gene: TRBV20-1; J gene: TRBJ2-1; CDR3 DNA: TGCAGTGCTAGAGTCCGTTATGAGCAGTTCTTC; CDR3 protein: CSARVRYEQFF
clone size: NA; D gene: TRBD1; V gene: TRBV6-1; J gene: TRBJ2-5; CDR3 DNA: TGTGCCAGCAGGGAACAGGGGGCTTCTGGAGAGACCCAGTACTTC; CDR3 protein: CASREQGASGETQYF
clone size: NA; D gene: TRBD2; V gene: TRBV7-6; J gene: TRBJ2-7; CDR3 DNA: TGTGCCAGCAGCTTAAAACTAGCGGGAGGTTCTACGAACGAGCAGTACTTC; CDR3 protein: CASSLKLAGGSTNEQYF
clone size: NA; D gene: TRBD2; V gene: TRBV7-2; J gene: TRBJ2-3; CDR3 DNA: TGTGCCAGCAGCTTAGTGGGGACTAGCCGATATTTT; CDR3 protein: CASSLVGTSRYF
clone size: NA; D gene: NA; V gene: TRBV9; J gene: TRBJ2-3; CDR3 DNA: TGTGCCAGCAGCGACGACAGGTCAAGTCCAGATACGCAGTATTTT; CDR3 protein: CASSDDRSSPDTQYF
clone size: NA; D gene: NA; V gene: TRBV7-2; J gene: TRBJ1-5; CDR3 DNA: TGTGCCAGCAGCAATGACCGGGGCGGCAATCAGCCCCAGCATTTT; CDR3 protein: CASSNDRGGNQPQHF
clone size: NA; D gene: NA; V gene: TRBV5-1; J gene: TRBJ2-3; CDR3 DNA: TGCGCCAGCAGCTTGGGTGCTAGCTACACAGATACGCAGTATTTT; CDR3 protein: CASSLGASYTDTQYF
clone size: few; D gene: NA; V gene: TRBV5-4; J gene: TRBJ1-2; CDR3 DNA: TGTGCCAGCGGCGGCCATGGGGTCTATGGCTACACCTTC; CDR3 protein: CASGGHGVYGYTF
clone size: NA; D gene: TRBD2; V gene: TRBV4-1; J gene: TRBJ2-3; CDR3 DNA: TGCGCCAGCAGCGCAGACCGGACTAGCGGGAGGGACTTCACAGATACGCAGTATTTT; CDR3 protein: CASSADRTSGRDFTDTQYF
clone size: NA; D gene: NA; V gene: TRBV7-9; J gene: TRBJ2-3; CDR3 DNA: TGTGCCAGCAGCTTAGGTTCGAGAGGCACAGATACGCAGTATTTT; CDR3 protein: CASSLGSRGTDTQYF
clone size: once; D gene: NA; V gene: TRBV18; J gene: TRBJ2-5; CDR3 DNA: TGTGCCAGCTCACCAGACCAGGGCCGCCAAGAGACCCAGTACTTC; CDR3 protein: CASSPDQGRQETQYF
clone size: NA; D gene: TRBD2; V gene: TRBV7-9; J gene: TRBJ2-1; CDR3 DNA: TGTGCCAGCAGCTTAGGTCGTAGAGGGACTAGTTCGATCAATGAGCAGTTCTTC; CDR3 protein: CASSLGRRGTSSINEQFF
clone size: NA; D gene: NA; V gene: TRBV2; J gene: TRBJ2-7; CDR3 DNA: TGTGCCAGCAGTGAAATCTGGTTAGCGTCGGCCTACGAGCAGTACTTC; CDR3 protein: CASSEIWLASAYEQYF
clone size: few; D gene: NA; V gene: TRBV15; J gene: TRBJ2-5; CDR3 DNA: TGTGCCACCAGCAGAGATCTAGGTCACCAAGAGACCCAGTACTTC; CDR3 protein: CATSRDLGHQETQYF
clone size: once; D gene: NA; V gene: TRBV7-2; J gene: TRBJ2-5; CDR3 DNA: TGTGCCAGCAGCTCATCTTCAGGGTTCTGGAAGGGTCTACAAGAGACCCAGTACTTC; CDR3 protein: CASSSSSGFWKGLQETQYF
clone size: medium-sized; D gene: TRBD1; V gene: TRBV7-2; J gene: TRBJ1-6; CDR3 DNA: TGTGCCAGCAGCTTAGGACAGGGTTATTCACCCCTCCACTTT; CDR3 protein: CASSLGQGYSPLHF
clone size: NA; D gene: NA; V gene: TRBV4-3; J gene: TRBJ1-6; CDR3 DNA: TGCGCCAGCAGCCCGGCGGACAGCCTAAATTCACCCCTCCACTTT; CDR3 protein: CASSPADSLNSPLHF
clone size: NA; D gene: TRBD2; V gene: TRBV30; J gene: TRBJ2-2; CDR3 DNA: TGTGCCGGGACTAGCGGAGTGAACACCGGGGAGCTGTTTTTT; CDR3 protein: CAGTSGVNTGELFF
clone size: NA; D gene: NA; V gene: TRBV7-2; J gene: TRBJ2-1; CDR3 DNA: TGTGCCAGCACCAGGGGCAACTCCTACAATGAGCAGTTCTTC; CDR3 protein: CASTRGNSYNEQFF
clone size: NA; D gene: NA; V gene: TRBV6-5; J gene: TRBJ1-2; CDR3 DNA: TGTGCCAGCAGTAATGGTGGGGGTGGCTACACCTTC; CDR3 protein: CASSNGGGGYTF
clone size: NA; D gene: TRBD1; V gene: TRBV7-2; J gene: TRBJ1-6; CDR3 DNA: TGTGCCAGCAGCAATAGAGGACAGGGACTAGAAAAGCCCCTCCACTTT; CDR3 protein: CASSNRGQGLEKPLHF
clone size: NA; D gene: NA; V gene: TRBV7-6; J gene: TRBJ2-7; CDR3 DNA: TGTGCCAGCAGCTTAGTCCGAGGGAAGGGCGAGCAGTACTTC; CDR3 protein: CASSLVRGKGEQYF
clone size: NA; D gene: NA; V gene: TRBV5-6; J gene: TRBJ1-1; CDR3 DNA: TGTGCCAGCAGCTTACTAGGGAACACTGAAGCTTTCTTT; CDR3 protein: CASSLLGNTEAFF
clone size: NA; D gene: TRBD1; V gene: TRBV6-1; J gene: TRBJ2-7; CDR3 DNA: TGTGCCAGCACGAGACAGGGGGTCTACGAGCAGTACTTC; CDR3 protein: CASTRQGVYEQYF
clone size: NA; D gene: NA; V gene: TRBV2; J gene: TRBJ2-7; CDR3 DNA: TGTGCCAGCAGTGAACAGGTAGTCTCCTACGAGCAGTACTTC; CDR3 protein: CASSEQVVSYEQYF
clone size: NA; D gene: NA; V gene: TRBV7-2; J gene: TRBJ2-1; CDR3 DNA: TGTGCCAGCAGCTACGCGTATGACAATGAGCAGTTCTTC; CDR3 protein: CASSYAYDNEQFF
clone size: NA; D gene: NA; V gene: TRBV28; J gene: TRBJ2-7; CDR3 DNA: TGTGCCAGCAGCCACCCGGTAACCGAGCAGTACTTC; CDR3 protein: CASSHPVTEQYF
clone size: NA; D gene: NA; V gene: TRBV7-9; J gene: TRBJ1-1; CDR3 DNA: TGTGCCAGCAGCTTAGACGGACATAACACTGAAGCTTTCTTT; CDR3 protein: CASSLDGHNTEAFF
clone size: NA; D gene: TRBD1; V gene: TRBV6-5; J gene: TRBJ1-2; CDR3 DNA: TGTGCCAGCAGAATGACAGGGGGCCTCTATGGCTACACCTTC; CDR3 protein: CASRMTGGLYGYTF
clone size: NA; D gene: NA; V gene: TRBV6-5; J gene: TRBJ1-5; CDR3 DNA: TGTGCCAGCAGCTTGGGGGGATGGGATCAGCCCCAGCATTTT; CDR3 protein: CASSLGGWDQPQHF
clone size: once; D gene: TRBD2; V gene: TRBV11-3; J gene: TRBJ2-6; CDR3 DNA: TGTGCCAGCAGCACCGGGGGGGCTTCTGCTGGGGCCAACGTCCTGACTTTC; CDR3 protein: CASSTGGASAGANVLTF